This TCR beta chain was sequenced in a study of cytomegalovirus exposure and HLA in healthy donors. In germline, CDR1 is SQVTM, CDR2 ANQGSEA. This CDR3 spans 15 amino acids. The V and J ends lost 5 bases and 0 bases respectively, with 16 bases between them. This clone was seen once. Its specificity is not known. In the PCR, 60 Vbeta and 13 Jbeta primers were used. The data were produced by immunoSEQ multiplex PCR, yet TCRdb's version contains in-frame clones alone and is incomplete. The sample includes approximately 55,000 clones, over 75% of them seen just once. Study observations and caveats: The study listed some 160 cytomegalovirus-associated TCR beta chains. Being productive about 87% or about 30% of the time was typical of most TCR beta V segments in an earlier analysis. The authors later linked a missense DCLRE1C variant to TCR beta V- and J-gene trimming.

The TCR sequence derives from a boy between 10 and 17 years old in good health and CMV-seropositive. The V and J genes are TRBV29-1 and TRBJ1-2; tentative D call: TRBD1 (5 bases). The sequencing input was PBMCs. CDR3 DNA: TGCAGCGTTAGTTTTGGACAACCAACTAACTATGGCTACACCTTC. This translates into CSVSFGQPTNYGYTF.